These T cell receptor beta chains were read from a single sample in a study of blood T cell repertoires in COVID-19. Using immunoSEQ multiplex PCR, the repertoire was profiled, and TCRdb retains in-frame clones only, with some absent. The table records 200,000 to 300,000 clones, about 91% of them present only once. The sample was PBMCs or T cells enriched from blood (not recorded which). These receptors came from a woman aged 40 to 50 with acute COVID-19. Each CDR3 is given with its conserved first and last residue. Clone size, where shown, is once, few, many, or a class for clones that have expanded.

abundance: -; v_gene: TRBV13; j_gene: TRBJ1-1; CDR3aa: CASSPRQPGTEAFF
abundance: -; v_gene: TRBV18; j_gene: TRBJ2-3; CDR3aa: CASSPRIGSGGTDTQYF
abundance: -; v_gene: TRBV4-2; j_gene: TRBJ1-6; CDR3aa: CASSQAGSGSPLHF
abundance: -; v_gene: TRBV29-1; j_gene: TRBJ1-1; CDR3aa: CSVGTGFMNTEAFF
abundance: -; v_gene: TRBV5-4; j_gene: TRBJ1-2; CDR3aa: CASSRQGRFANYGYTF
abundance: once; v_gene: TRBV5-6; j_gene: TRBJ2-5; CDR3aa: CASSRGMETQYF
abundance: -; v_gene: TRBV9; j_gene: TRBJ2-1; CDR3aa: CASSATGSYNEQFF
abundance: few; v_gene: TRBV5-5; j_gene: TRBJ1-2; CDR3aa: CASSYRDRLDYGYTF
abundance: -; v_gene: TRBV6-5; j_gene: TRBJ2-3; CDR3aa: CASSLGQSTDTQYF
abundance: -; v_gene: TRBV5-5; j_gene: TRBJ2-1; CDR3aa: CASSLGEREGRNEQFF
abundance: -; v_gene: TRBV28; j_gene: TRBJ1-2; CDR3aa: CAAQSTDFSISNYGYTF
abundance: -; v_gene: TRBV6-1; j_gene: TRBJ2-2; CDR3aa: CASSGRSGGATGELFF
abundance: -; v_gene: TRBV11-2; j_gene: TRBJ2-3; CDR3aa: CASSLDLAGGTDTQYF
abundance: once; v_gene: TRBV5-1; j_gene: TRBJ2-1; CDR3aa: CASSLSSGRVYNEQFF
abundance: -; v_gene: TRBV30; j_gene: TRBJ2-3; CDR3aa: CAWTEGSTDTQYF
abundance: -; v_gene: TRBV19; j_gene: TRBJ1-5; CDR3aa: CASISRVSDRGNQPQHF
abundance: few; v_gene: TRBV30; j_gene: TRBJ2-2; CDR3aa: CAWSVQDKTTGELFF
abundance: -; v_gene: TRBV6-5; j_gene: TRBJ2-1; CDR3aa: CASSYQGDRGNEQFF
abundance: -; v_gene: TRBV5-1; j_gene: TRBJ2-5; CDR3aa: CASSSTTRAEETQYF
abundance: -; v_gene: TRBV5-5; j_gene: TRBJ2-7; CDR3aa: CASSLPGGAYEQYF
abundance: -; v_gene: TRBV4-2; j_gene: TRBJ1-3; CDR3aa: CASSHGTGGLSSGNTIYF
abundance: -; v_gene: TRBV4-2; j_gene: TRBJ2-2; CDR3aa: CASSQRGGLNTGELFF
abundance: -; v_gene: TRBV18; j_gene: TRBJ1-6; CDR3aa: CASSLTGGVTSSSYNSPLHF
abundance: -; v_gene: TRBV5-1; j_gene: TRBJ1-4; CDR3aa: CASGTGGGEKLFF
abundance: -; v_gene: TRBV28; j_gene: TRBJ1-2; CDR3aa: CASSPPDRAYGYTF
abundance: -; v_gene: TRBV9; j_gene: TRBJ2-5; CDR3aa: CATLHRLAGVRETQYF
abundance: once; v_gene: TRBV10-1; j_gene: TRBJ2-3; CDR3aa: CASALGGSGRGDTQYF
abundance: -; v_gene: TRBV24-1; j_gene: TRBJ2-5; CDR3aa: CATSERQGTKTQYF
abundance: -; v_gene: TRBV12-3/TRBV12-4; j_gene: TRBJ1-1; CDR3aa: CASSLRQAGEAFF
abundance: -; v_gene: TRBV7-9; j_gene: TRBJ2-1; CDR3aa: CASSPTGQGVHEQFF
abundance: -; v_gene: TRBV24-1; j_gene: TRBJ2-1; CDR3aa: CATRTQGGNEQFF
abundance: -; v_gene: TRBV7-2; j_gene: TRBJ2-1; CDR3aa: CASSPSRAANEQFF
abundance: -; v_gene: TRBV19; j_gene: TRBJ1-1; CDR3aa: CASSASGRNTEAFF
abundance: -; v_gene: TRBV6-5; j_gene: TRBJ1-5; CDR3aa: CASSPRVDGNQPQHF
abundance: -; v_gene: TRBV5-6; j_gene: TRBJ1-1; CDR3aa: CASSFLQGYTEAFF
abundance: -; v_gene: TRBV5-1; j_gene: TRBJ2-1; CDR3aa: CASSLLPSGYNEQFF
abundance: -; v_gene: TRBV5-1; j_gene: TRBJ2-5; CDR3aa: CASSLSGTGVGETQYF
abundance: once; v_gene: TRBV30; j_gene: TRBJ1-2; CDR3aa: CAWSVVGAGYTF
abundance: -; v_gene: TRBV5-4; j_gene: TRBJ1-5; CDR3aa: CASSSGGTGNQPQHF
abundance: -; v_gene: TRBV5-8; j_gene: TRBJ2-2; CDR3aa: CASSLAGLALNTGELFF
abundance: once; v_gene: TRBV30; j_gene: TRBJ1-1; CDR3aa: CAWNSRTGTVNTEAFF
abundance: -; v_gene: TRBV7-9; j_gene: TRBJ1-1; CDR3aa: CASSLGRGQMNTEAFF
abundance: -; v_gene: TRBV11-3; j_gene: TRBJ2-3; CDR3aa: CASSLKGRATQYF
abundance: -; v_gene: TRBV15; j_gene: TRBJ2-5; CDR3aa: CATSRDTVATQYF
abundance: -; v_gene: TRBV30; j_gene: TRBJ2-3; CDR3aa: CAWSPTSGASTDTQYF
abundance: -; v_gene: TRBV7-8; j_gene: TRBJ2-5; CDR3aa: CASSPTGGWFETQYF
abundance: few; v_gene: TRBV4-1; j_gene: TRBJ1-1; CDR3aa: CASSQAPRQGVRTEAFF
abundance: -; v_gene: TRBV10-2; j_gene: TRBJ2-2; CDR3aa: CASSESGGYAGELFF
abundance: -; v_gene: TRBV29-1; j_gene: TRBJ1-1; CDR3aa: CSVEGAGVGTEAFF
abundance: -; v_gene: TRBV28; j_gene: TRBJ1-4; CDR3aa: CASSSANSGERLFF
abundance: -; v_gene: TRBV19; j_gene: TRBJ1-1; CDR3aa: CASTRQGLTAFF
abundance: -; v_gene: TRBV12-5; j_gene: TRBJ1-6; CDR3aa: CASGLVGGLSPLHF
abundance: -; v_gene: TRBV7-2; j_gene: TRBJ1-2; CDR3aa: CASRRGQLYGYTF